Below, one T cell receptor (beta chain) is given with its context. Its antigen is not known. Unstimulated Tregs (CD4+CD25+CD127-) and CD4+CD25- non-Tregs were sorted from PBMCs. This CDR3 has 13 amino acids. V lost 3 bases and J lost 3, with 9 bases in between. CDR1 and CDR2 from the germline V gene are SQVTM and ANQGSEA. This sample was included in a study of Tregs in tolerant kidney transplant recipients. Overall study findings and caveats: The small number of patients limits these findings pending further validation. Expanding Tregs on activated donor B cells appeared to best identify donor-specific TCRbeta clones. No direct test of biological reproducibility was done here.

Produced via immunoSEQ multiplex PCR; TCRdb's table is partial and in-frame only. This repertoire shows fewer than 150,000 clones, 85% to 95% found once; its top ten account for roughly 0.63%. The genes are TRBV29-1 and TRBJ1-5, with D perhaps TRBD1 (5 bases). The receptor comes from a human donor in good health. Sequenced material: CD4+ T cells from blood. Here the CDR3 DNA reads TGCAGCGTTGAGGGGGGACTCAATCAGCCCCAGCATTTT. Its protein is CSVEGGLNQPQHF.